This T cell receptor (beta chain) was recorded in a study of patients and donors after allogeneic stem cell transplantation. Germline V gene data show CDR1 as MNHEY and CDR2 as SMNVEV (reference sequence). V was shortened by 2 bases and J by 3 bases, with 8 bases between the two germline ends. The CDR3 totals 13 residues. Each CDR3 protein gets one entry after TCRdb re-called the RT-PCR reads with MiXCR. The sample holds fewer than 60,000 distinct CDR3 sequences, roughly 15% seen once. Sequencing was done on a sample of blood, either unsorted or a sorted T cell fraction (not recorded which). The receptor was derived from a human donor who was either an allogeneic HSCT recipient or a stem cell or donor lymphocyte infusion donor (not recorded which). It is not recorded whose cells these are; they may come from a transplant donor. The rearrangement uses TRBV27 and TRBJ2-7, with unresolved D. The CDR3 loop reads CASSLTSLYEQYF. The CDR3 coding sequence is TGTGCCAGCAGTTTAACCTCGCTCTACGAGCAGTACTTC.